This T cell receptor (beta chain) was obtained from a study of T cells in localized non-small cell lung cancer. This CDR3 spans 16 amino acids. V was clipped by 3 bases and J by 4 bases, with 16 bases between them. Germline CDR1 LNHDA, CDR2 SQIVND (reference sequence). The repertoire was sequenced with immunoSEQ multiplex PCR; TCRdb's copy has only in-frame clones and lacks some. Among 20,000 to 30,000 clones listed, about 90% were seen once. The TCR sequence derives from a woman aged 40-75 years with stage I lung adenocarcinoma. The material sequenced was peripheral blood, taken before any cancer treatment. The chain links TRBV19 to TRBJ1-5; D may be TRBD1 (6 bases). DNA of the CDR3: TGTGCCAGTAGTATTAACAGGGAGAGGAAAAATCAGCCCCAGCATTTT. Its protein is CASSINRERKNQPQHF.